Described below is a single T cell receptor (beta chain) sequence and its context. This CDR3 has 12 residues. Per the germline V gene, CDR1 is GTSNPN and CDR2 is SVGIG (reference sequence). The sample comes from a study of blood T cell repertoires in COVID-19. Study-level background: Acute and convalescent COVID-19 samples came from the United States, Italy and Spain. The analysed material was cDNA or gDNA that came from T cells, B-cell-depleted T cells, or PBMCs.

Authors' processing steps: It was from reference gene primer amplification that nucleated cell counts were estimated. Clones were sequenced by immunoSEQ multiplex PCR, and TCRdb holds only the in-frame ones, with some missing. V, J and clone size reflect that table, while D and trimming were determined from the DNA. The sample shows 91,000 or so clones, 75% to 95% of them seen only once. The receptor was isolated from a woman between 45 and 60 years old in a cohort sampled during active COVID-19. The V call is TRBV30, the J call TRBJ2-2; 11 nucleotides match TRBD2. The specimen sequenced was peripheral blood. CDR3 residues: CLAGGDDGELFF. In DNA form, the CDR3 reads TGTCTAGCGGGGGGCGATGACGGGGAGCTGTTTTTT.